A single sample gave rise to the 17 T cell receptor beta chains below, sequenced in a study of blood T cell repertoires in COVID-19. Profiling relied on immunoSEQ multiplex PCR, and the TCRdb table lists in-frame clones only, not all of them. The sample includes 150,000 to 200,000 clones, about 85% of them seen just once. Sequencing used peripheral blood. The origin of the receptors is a woman aged 55-70 years with acute or convalescent COVID-19.

This chain joins TRBV30 and TRBJ1-6, with 7 nucleotides matching TRBD1. Germline V lookup: CDR1 GTSNPN, CDR2 SVGIG (reference sequence). The CDR3 has 13 amino acids. Unmatched junction bases numbered 2, after V lost 3 bases and J lost 6 bases. The CDR3 sequence is CAWRRQGNSPLHF. In DNA, the CDR3 is TGTGCCTGGAGGAGACAGGGTAATTCACCCCTCCACTTT. Full variable domain (outside the CDR3, taken from reference TRBV30 and TRBJ1-6): SQTIHQWPATLVQPVGSPLSLECTVEGTSNPNLYWYRQAAGRGLQLLFYSVGIGQISSEVPQNLSASRPQDRQFILSSKKLLLSDSGFYLCAWRRQGNSPLHFGNGTRLTVT.

This clone was seen a handful of times. The junction departs from the called germline gene at one end, perhaps through a read error. V is TRBV13 and J is TRBJ1-2; D is uncertain. Germline V CDR1 and CDR2: PRHDT, FYEKMQ (reference sequence). The CDR3 runs to 14 residues. CDR3 sequence reads: CASTLREVTYGYTF. CDR3 bases: TGTGCCAGCACCTTACGGGAGGTAACCTATGGCTACACCTTC.

This rearrangement joins TRBV19 to TRBJ1-1, with 8 bases aligning to TRBD1. J lost 5 bases, V lost 5 bases, and 7 bases had no gene match. CDR1 is LNHDA and CDR2 is SQIVND in the germline V gene (reference sequence). The CDR3 extends over 14 amino acids. Written as DNA, the CDR3 is TGTGCCAGTAGTGTGGGACAGGCAATAACTGAAGCTTTCTTT. This gives the protein CASSVGQAITEAFF.

This clone was observed once. V and J are TRBV15 and TRBJ2-1, with TRBD1 matching 7 bases. The germline V gene encodes CDR1 LNHNV and CDR2 YYDKDF (reference sequence). This CDR3 region has 17 residues. Germline trimming cut 0 bases from V and 7 bases from J; bases unmatched to any gene: 12. CDR3 protein: CATSRDKGTVIFNEQFF. The CDR3 nucleotides read TGTGCCACCAGCAGAGATAAGGGGACAGTGATTTTTAATGAGCAGTTCTTC. Drawing the rest from reference TRBV15 and TRBJ2-1, the complete variable domain is DAMVIQNPRYQVTQFGKPVTLSCSQTLNHNVMYWYQQKSSQAPKLLFHYYDKDFNNEADTPDNFQSRRPNTSFCFLDIRSPGLGDTAMYLCATSRDKGTVIFNEQFFGPGTRLTVL.

The chain carries TRBV6-6 and TRBJ1-1, with a weak D call TRBD1 (6 bases). The CDR3 has 14 residues. Germline V gene sequence: CDR1 MNHNY, CDR2 SVGAGI (reference sequence). V lost 5 bases and J lost 2, with 12 bases in between. The CDR3: CASSAGQTNTEAFF. Written as DNA, the CDR3 is TGTGCCAGCAGTGCCGGACAGACTAACACTGAAGCTTTCTTT.

V is TRBV4-1 and J is TRBJ1-2; no reliable D call. The CDR3 is 14 residues long. Germline V lookup: CDR1 MGHRA, CDR2 YSYEKL. Trimming took off 1 base at V and 4 bases at J, with 10 bases between the two ends. The CDR3 nucleotides are TGCGCCAGCAGCCAAGTAACGGGTTCCTATGGCTACACCTTC. The encoded protein is CASSQVTGSYGYTF.

V and J are TRBV28 and TRBJ1-2; 10 nucleotides agree with TRBD1. The ends lost 6 bases at V and 5 bases at J; junction bases unmatched: 18. Germline lookup yields CDR1 MDHEN and CDR2 SYDVKM. The CDR3 is 18 residues long. The CDR3 DNA reads as TGTGCCAGCAGCCCCCCTGGGACAGGGGTAAAGGTGGAGTATGGCTACACCTTC. Translating it yields CASSPPGTGVKVEYGYTF.

The gene calls are TRBV10-1 and TRBJ2-3; 14 bases match TRBD2. CDR3 length: 16 amino acids. Trimming took 3 bases from V and 7 from J; bases not matched to a gene: 6. Germline CDR1 and CDR2: WNHNN and SYGVQD (reference sequence). The DNA for the CDR3 is TGCGCCAGCAGTGATTTCGGACTAGCGGGAGGTCATACGCAGTATTTT. Protein product: CASSDFGLAGGHTQYF.

The chain uses TRBV5-1 and TRBJ1-3; TRBD1 agrees at 7 bases. The CDR3 has 15 amino acids. The J segment lost 1 base and the V segment lost 4 bases, leaving 5 bases of the junction unmatched. Germline V gives CDR1 SGHRS, CDR2 YFSETQ. CDR3 DNA sequence: TGCGCCAGCAGCGCGCAGGGGGATTCTGGAAACACCATATATTTT. It encodes CASSAQGDSGNTIYF.

The rearrangement uses TRBV29-1 and TRBJ2-2; D perhaps matches TRBD2 (5 bases). The CDR3 is made up of 13 amino acids. Trimming stripped 3 bases from V and 4 bases from J, with 9 bases between. Germline CDR1 and CDR2: SQVTM and ANQGSEA. Here the CDR3 DNA reads TGCAGCGTTGACTCTAGCTTCACCGGGGAGCTGTTTTTT. It codes for CSVDSSFTGELFF.

The genes are TRBV2 and TRBJ2-7; D may be TRBD2 (5 bases). This CDR3 region has 14 residues. CDR1 SNHLY and CDR2 FYNNEI come from the germline V gene. V was cut by 3 bases and J by 5 bases, with 14 bases left in between. The CDR3 is CASSDGVYLNEQYV. The CDR3 nucleotides are TGTGCCAGCAGTGACGGGGTATATCTAAACGAGCAGTACGTC.

This clone occurred once. This chain links TRBV11-2 with TRBJ2-4; D perhaps matches TRBD1 (5 bases). Per the germline V gene, CDR1 is SGHAT and CDR2 is FQNNGV. V was shortened by 1 base and J by 7 bases, with 8 bases between the two germline ends. This CDR3 comprises 13 residues. For the CDR3, the DNA is TGTGCCAGCAGCTTAGGACAGATGAACATTCAGTACTTC. Amino acids: CASSLGQMNIQYF.

The chain joins TRBV6-5 to TRBJ1-1; D gene unclear. This CDR3 contains 16 residues. The V and J ends lost 2 bases and 1 base respectively, with 14 bases between them. Per germline, CDR1 MNHEY and CDR2 SVGAGI. CDR3 nucleotides: TGTGCCAGCAGTTACCCCGCTCGGCGGGGGAACACTGAAGCTTTCTTT. Its translation: CASSYPARRGNTEAFF.

The V and J genes are TRBV19 and TRBJ1-2; D gene unclear. This CDR3 has 14 amino acids. Trimming pared 8 bases from V and 0 bases from J, leaving 13 bases between. Germline CDR1 and CDR2: LNHDA and SQIVND (reference sequence). CDR3 DNA: TGTGCCAGTTCCGTGCGGATTACTAACTATGGCTACACCTTC. Translating gives CASSVRITNYGYTF.

This chain links TRBV7-8 with TRBJ2-1; 10 positions match TRBD2. V gave up 8 bases and J gave up 9 bases; unmatched junction bases: 13. Germline-derived CDR1 and CDR2 are SGHVS and FQNEAQ. The CDR3 consists of 15 residues. The CDR3: CASGWSSGRAGEQFF. In nucleotides, the CDR3 is TGTGCCAGCGGTTGGTCCAGCGGGAGGGCGGGTGAGCAGTTCTTC.

The V call is TRBV9, the J call TRBJ1-1; 9 bases map to TRBD1. V lost 3 bases and J lost 7; bases outside the gene matches: 7. The germline CDR1 and CDR2 sequences are SGDLS and YYNGEE. This CDR3 has 14 amino acids. DNA for the CDR3: TGTGCCAGCAGCGGGCCGGACAGGGGTAATGAAGCTTTCTTT. As protein: CASSGPDRGNEAFF.

V gene TRBV28 combines with J gene TRBJ2-5; weak D call: TRBD1 (5 bases). Trimming shortened V by 5 bases and J by 3 bases, and 19 bases separated the two germline ends. Germline loops: CDR1 MDHEN, CDR2 SYDVKM. CDR3 length: 16 residues. CDR3 sequence reads: CASSPDSPDRKETQYF. The CDR3 DNA reads TGTGCCAGCAGTCCTGACAGTCCGGATCGGAAAGAGACCCAGTACTTC.